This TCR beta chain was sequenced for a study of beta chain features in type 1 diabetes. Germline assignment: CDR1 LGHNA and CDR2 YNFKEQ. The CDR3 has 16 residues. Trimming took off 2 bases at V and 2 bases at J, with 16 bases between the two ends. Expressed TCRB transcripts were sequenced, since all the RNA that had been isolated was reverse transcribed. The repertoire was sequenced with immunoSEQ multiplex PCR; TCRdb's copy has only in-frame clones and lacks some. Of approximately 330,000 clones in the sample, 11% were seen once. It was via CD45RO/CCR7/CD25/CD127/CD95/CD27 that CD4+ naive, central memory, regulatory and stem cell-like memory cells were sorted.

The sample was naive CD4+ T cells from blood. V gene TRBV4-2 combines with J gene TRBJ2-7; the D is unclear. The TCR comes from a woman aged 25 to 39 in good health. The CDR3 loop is CASSQLGQSTTYEQYF. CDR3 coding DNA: TGTGCCAGCAGCCAACTCGGTCAATCTACTACCTACGAGCAGTACTTC.